The 25 T cell receptor beta chains in this list originate from one sample, sequenced in a study of identical twins. Via MiXCR, TCRdb re-called the 5' RACE reads, giving one row per CDR3 protein. Among roughly 190,000 distinct CDR3 sequences listed, more than 15% were seen once. The same sample was also used in a study of T cells expressing NK-cell markers.

Sequenced sample: CD8+ T cells sorted from blood. The receptor set was obtained from a woman in her late teens or twenties in good health.

The rearrangement uses TRBV2 and TRBJ1-2; D not resolved. The ends were cut back, 7 bases at V and 3 bases at J, with 18 bases in the middle. CDR1 is SNHLY, CDR2 FYNNEI, per germline. The CDR3 has 15 amino acids. The CDR3 DNA sequence: TGTGCCAGCACCATGTCGAGTAGTCTAGACTATGGCTACACCTTC. Translating gives CASTMSSSLDYGYTF.

The chain recombines TRBV14 with TRBJ2-7, with 9 bases lining up with TRBD1. The trim removed 4 bases at V and 4 bases at J, leaving 8 bases unmatched. The germline V gene has CDR1 SGHDN and CDR2 FVKESK. The CDR3 contains 15 residues. Written as DNA, the CDR3 is TGTGCCAGCAGCCTGACCGGGACAGGGATTTACGAGCAGTACTTC. It codes for CASSLTGTGIYEQYF. Filled out from reference TRBV14 and TRBJ2-7, the complete variable domain reads EAGVTQFPSHSVIEKGQTVTLRCDPISGHDNLYWYRRVMGKEIKFLLHFVKESKQDESGMPNNRFLAERTGGTYSTLKVQPAELEDSGVYFCASSLTGTGIYEQYFGPGTRLTVT.

The chain has TRBV21-1 and TRBJ2-1; the table's D call TRBD1 went unverified against the DNA. TRBV21-1 is classified as a pseudogene. The CDR3 has 15 amino acids. CDR3 nucleotide sequence: TGTGCCAGCAGAGGGACGTCTGGATCCTACAATGAGCAGTTCTTC. This gives the protein CASRGTSGSYNEQFF.

The V gene is TRBV6-5, the J gene TRBJ1-2; TRBD1 is a possible D gene (6 bases). The CDR3 has 14 residues. Looked up from germline, CDR1 is MNHEY and CDR2 is SVGAGI. V lost 0 bases and J 5 bases, leaving 10 bases between the germline ends. CDR3 sequence: CASSYSDSAYGYTF. CDR3 nucleotide sequence: TGTGCCAGCAGTTACTCGGACAGTGCTTATGGCTACACCTTC.

The chain joins TRBV5-1 to TRBJ2-1, with D hard to call. The V gene's germline CDR1 is SGHRS and CDR2 YFSETQ. Trimming removed 4 bases from V and 0 bases from J, with 11 bases in between. The CDR3 has 15 residues. Here the CDR3 DNA reads TGCGCCAGCAGCCGTACAACCGACTCCTACAATGAGCAGTTCTTC. This sequence encodes CASSRTTDSYNEQFF.

The chain has TRBV6-2 or TRBV6-3 and TRBJ2-3; 7 nucleotides agree with TRBD2. The V segment lost 0 bases and the J segment 3 bases; nucleotides outside the gene matches: 6. Germline lookup yields CDR1 MNHEY and CDR2 SVGEGT. This CDR3 is built from 16 residues. The CDR3 reads CASSYSRERRTDTQYF. CDR3 nucleotides: TGTGCCAGCAGTTACTCGCGGGAGAGGAGGACAGATACGCAGTATTTT.

This clonotype was detected many times. The V call is TRBV6-5, the J call TRBJ2-7; perhaps TRBD2 as D (5 bases). The CDR3 extends over 13 amino acids. CDR1 is MNHEY and CDR2 is SVGAGI in the germline V gene. Trimming pared 2 bases from V and 6 bases from J, leaving 11 bases between. This chain's CDR3 is CASSYDTEGEQYF. The CDR3, as DNA: TGTGCCAGCAGTTACGATACCGAGGGCGAGCAGTACTTC.

At least ten counts were recorded for this clonotype. The chain's CDR3 is CASSLQSSYEQYF. CDR3 in DNA: TGTGCCAGCAGCTTACAGAGCTCCTACGAGCAGTACTTC. This rearrangement joins TRBV5-6 to TRBJ2-7; D is ambiguous. V lost 2 bases, J lost 0 bases, and 6 bases lay in between. The CDR3 runs to 13 residues. CDR1 SGHDT and CDR2 YYEEEE come from the germline V gene.

This chain connects TRBV20-1 to TRBJ2-1, with D tentatively TRBD1 (6 bases). The V end lost 5 bases, the J end lost 9 bases, and 17 bases lay between the germline ends. The germline gives CDR1 DFQATT, CDR2 SNEGSKA (reference sequence). This CDR3 has 13 residues. Written as DNA, the CDR3 is TGCAGTGCTCCCTGGACAGCCTTAGGTGAGCAGTTCTTC. It codes for CSAPWTALGEQFF.

This sequence joins TRBV27 and TRBJ2-2; D not resolved. Germline assignment: CDR1 MNHEY and CDR2 SMNVEV (reference sequence). V was cut by 6 bases and J by 6 bases, with 8 bases left in between. This CDR3 is 12 amino acids long. As DNA, the CDR3 is TGTGCCAGCAGCACACCAGCCGGGGAGCTGTTTTTT. Protein sequence: CASSTPAGELFF.

The chain links TRBV12-3 or TRBV12-4 to TRBJ1-1; no clear D. This CDR3 is built from 16 residues. V gave up 5 bases and J gave up 4 bases, with 20 bases separating them. The CDR3 spells CASSVGFTLTATEAFF. The CDR3 nucleotides read TGTGCCAGCAGTGTGGGTTTTACCCTTACGGCCACTGAAGCTTTCTTT.

A few counts support this clonotype. The CDR3 protein is CSVEIRDRAIYEQYF. The CDR3 nucleotides read TGCAGCGTCGAAATCAGGGACAGGGCGATCTACGAGCAGTACTTC. The chain couples TRBV29-1 to TRBJ2-7, with TRBD1 matching 9 bases. Germline CDR1 SQVTM, CDR2 ANQGSEA. This CDR3 region has 15 residues. After removal of 6 bases from V and 3 bases from J, the junction contained 12 bases not matched to a gene.

The table lists this clonotype with many counts. This chain connects TRBV10-1 to TRBJ2-5; TRBD2 is a possible D gene (5 bases). This CDR3 is built from 17 residues. V dropped 5 bases and J dropped 2 bases, with 21 bases sitting between them. The germline V gene has CDR1 WNHNN and CDR2 SYGVQD (reference sequence). The CDR3 bases are TGCGCCAGCAGTCCCGGGCCTTGGACGGGGTTACAAGAGACCCAGTACTTC. It yields the protein CASSPGPWTGLQETQYF.

This clonotype has just a few counts. The V gene is TRBV27, the J gene TRBJ2-1; 8 positions match TRBD1. This CDR3 region has 14 residues. Unmatched junction bases numbered 5, after V lost 0 bases and J lost 10 bases. Germline V gene data show CDR1 as MNHEY and CDR2 as SMNVEV (reference sequence). CDR3 DNA: TGTGCCAGCAGTTTATCTGGACAGGGAAGGGAGCAGTTCTTC. Residues: CASSLSGQGREQFF.

This clonotype was seen more than once but under ten times. The chain combines TRBV14 with TRBJ1-5; TRBD1 might be the D (5 bases). V lost 4 bases to trimming and J lost 6 bases, with 13 bases between them. Germline CDR1 and CDR2: SGHDN and FVKESK. CDR3 length: 14 amino acids. In nucleotides, the CDR3 is TGTGCCAGCAGCCCCGCCGGGACGGGTCAGCCCCAGCATTTT. It specifies CASSPAGTGQPQHF. Using reference TRBV14 and TRBJ1-5 for the parts outside the CDR3, the full variable domain is EAGVTQFPSHSVIEKGQTVTLRCDPISGHDNLYWYRRVMGKEIKFLLHFVKESKQDESGMPNNRFLAERTGGTYSTLKVQPAELEDSGVYFCASSPAGTGQPQHFGDGTRLSIL.

V and J are TRBV7-8 and TRBJ2-3; D is undetermined. This CDR3 has 14 residues. CDR1 is SGHVS and CDR2 is FQNEAQ in the germline V gene. V was clipped by 3 bases and J by 4 bases, with 11 bases between them. The CDR3 sequence: CASSFINYADTQYF. The CDR3 nucleotides read TGTGCCAGCAGCTTTATCAATTACGCAGATACGCAGTATTTT.

This clonotype was counted between two and nine times. J is TRBJ2-1 and V is TRBV14; D is undetermined. Germline CDR1 and CDR2: SGHDN and FVKESK. Trimming pared 3 bases from V and 7 bases from J, leaving 19 bases between. CDR3 length: 16 amino acids. The CDR3 DNA sequence: TGTGCCAGCAGCCATAGAGCCGCATCTTGGCGGAATGAGCAGTTCTTC. Protein product: CASSHRAASWRNEQFF.

In its sample, this clonotype was seen a few times. The chain uses TRBV9 and TRBJ1-4; 11 bases fit TRBD1. The ends lost 2 bases at V and 9 bases at J; junction bases unmatched: 9. The germline V gene has CDR1 SGDLS and CDR2 YYNGEE. CDR3 length equals 16 residues. CDR3 coding DNA: TGTGCCAGCAGCGTTTCGGACAGGGGGCCCAATCAAAAACTGTTTTTT. As protein: CASSVSDRGPNQKLFF.

This rearrangement joins TRBV19 to TRBJ2-1, with 12 positions matching TRBD2. Germline V CDR1 and CDR2: LNHDA, SQIVND (reference sequence). Unmatched junction bases numbered 10, after V lost 7 bases and J lost 0 bases. CDR3 length: 18 residues. The CDR3 loop reads CASIGLAGGPSSYNEQFF. In DNA, the CDR3 is TGTGCCAGTATTGGGCTAGCGGGAGGGCCAAGCTCCTACAATGAGCAGTTCTTC.

This clonotype was counted ten times or more. The chain is built from TRBV9 and TRBJ2-2, with D unresolved. Germline V CDR1 and CDR2: SGDLS, YYNGEE. The CDR3 has 14 amino acids. V was clipped by 3 bases and J by 0 bases, with 6 bases between them. CDR3 in DNA: TGTGCCAGCAGCGGCGGAACGAACACCGGGGAGCTGTTTTTT. It encodes CASSGGTNTGELFF.

The table lists this clonotype with a few counts. This sequence joins TRBV15 and TRBJ2-3; D is possibly TRBD1 or TRBD2 (5 bases each). V shed 1 base and J shed 3 bases, with 11 bases lying between them. The CDR3 length is 15 residues. Germline lookup yields CDR1 LNHNV and CDR2 YYDKDF (reference sequence). Here the CDR3 DNA reads TGTGCCACCAGCAGAGGAGGGGATAGGACAGATACGCAGTATTTT. The encoded protein is CATSRGGDRTDTQYF.

This clonotype was picked up many times. The V gene is TRBV29-1, the J gene TRBJ2-2, with D possibly TRBD2 on 7 matching bases. The CDR3 length is 16 residues. Trimming shortened V by 4 bases and J by 0 bases, and 15 bases separated the two germline ends. CDR1 and CDR2 from the germline V gene are SQVTM and ANQGSEA. The CDR3 region has the DNA TGCAGCGTTGGAGGGAGGGGGGCCACGAACACCGGGGAGCTGTTTTTT. Protein: CSVGGRGATNTGELFF.

This clonotype was seen a few times. The chain links TRBV20-1 to TRBJ1-1; TRBD1 is a possible D gene (6 bases). Per the germline V gene, CDR1 is DFQATT and CDR2 is SNEGSKA (reference sequence). The CDR3 is 15 amino acids. The V gene lost 0 bases and the J gene lost 1 base, with 12 bases spanning the gap. CDR3: CSARDQHRENTEAFF. Written as DNA, the CDR3 is TGCAGTGCTAGAGACCAACACAGGGAGAACACTGAAGCTTTCTTT.

The chain couples TRBV4-1 to TRBJ2-7; 8 bases fit TRBD2. Germline values: CDR1 MGHRA, CDR2 YSYEKL. The J segment lost 3 bases and the V segment lost 0 bases, leaving 13 bases of the junction unmatched. This CDR3 has 18 amino acids. The CDR3 here is CASSQEEIMSGSDYEQYF. The CDR3 DNA follows: TGCGCCAGCAGCCAAGAAGAGATAATGAGCGGGAGTGACTACGAGCAGTACTTC.

The CDR3 is CASSLLRLAGGPSDTQYF. DNA for the CDR3: TGTGCCAGCAGCTTATTACGCCTAGCGGGAGGGCCGTCAGATACGCAGTATTTT. This chain joins TRBV11-1 and TRBJ2-3; 12 nucleotides match TRBD2. V lost 2 bases to trimming and J lost 4 bases; unmatched junction nucleotides: 10. CDR1 SGHAT and CDR2 FQDESV come from the germline V gene (reference sequence). The CDR3 extends over 18 amino acids.